This T cell receptor beta chain was profiled in a study of T cell responses to AZD1222 COVID-19 vaccine. Study-level findings and limits: A rise in Spike-specific TCR breadth and depth followed two AZD1222 doses. Among those given AZD1222, only six were seropositive at baseline.

Libraries were prepared by immunoSEQ multiplex PCR; TCRdb keeps only in-frame clonotypes and omits some of them. Of 58,000 or so clones detected, 75% to 90% appear once; the ten largest clones hold 6.9%. Concerning this clone: What it binds is unknown.

This receptor was obtained from an adult who received the AZD1222 COVID-19 vaccine. Here the sequenced sample was peripheral blood, taken 28 days after the second AZD1222 dose.

The CDR3 spells CASSYGTGNGYTF. CDR3 sequence (DNA): TGTGCCAGCAGCTACGGGACAGGGAATGGCTACACCTTC. The chain combines TRBV3-1 (or the pseudogene TRBV3-2) with TRBJ1-2, with TRBD1 matching over 9 bases. Germline V lookup: CDR1 LGHDT, CDR2 YNNKEL (reference sequence). The CDR3 extends over 13 amino acids. The ends lost 5 bases at V and 6 bases at J; junction bases unmatched: 4.